The rows below give T cell receptor beta chains drawn from one sample of a study of control samples from healthy donors and cancer patients. TCRdb's table, derived via immunoSEQ multiplex PCR, lists solely in-frame clones and lacks some. The sample includes 100,000 to 150,000 clones, around 90% of them seen just once. The source material was blood. The receptors were sampled from a man between 18 and 35 years old in good health. The CDR3 runs from the conserved cysteine through the conserved F or W. The D gene is left open where the match is weak. Not all rows give a size; the values are once, few, many and, for expanded clones, a class.

DNA: TGTGCCACCAGTGACCGTTCCCAGGGGGCTAACACCGGGGAGCTGTTTTTT
CDR3: CATSDRSQGANTGELFF
V: TRBV24-1
D: TRBD1
size: -
J: TRBJ2-2

DNA: TGTGCCAGCAGCAAAAGGACAGGGCTAGAAGCTTTCTTT
CDR3: CASSKRTGLEAFF
V: TRBV7-2
D: TRBD1
size: once
J: TRBJ1-1

DNA: TGTGCCAGCAGTTCCCGGGGTCGGGGGACCCCCTACAATGAGCAGTTCTTC
CDR3: CASSSRGRGTPYNEQFF
V: TRBV27
D: -
size: once
J: TRBJ2-1

DNA: TGTGCCAGCAGGGGGACAGTTCAAGAGACCCAGTACTTC
CDR3: CASRGTVQETQYF
V: TRBV2
D: TRBD1
size: -
J: TRBJ2-5

DNA: TGCGCCAGCAGCTACTCCACCGACAGGGTGAGCGAGCAGTACTTC
CDR3: CASSYSTDRVSEQYF
V: TRBV5-1
D: TRBD1
size: -
J: TRBJ2-7

DNA: TGTGCCAGCAGTTTAACCGGGACAGGGAGGGGGTTTACAGATACGCAGTATTTT
CDR3: CASSLTGTGRGFTDTQYF
V: TRBV27
D: TRBD1
size: -
J: TRBJ2-3

DNA: TGTGCCAGCAGCGGAACTAGCGGGGGGGCCGGGGAGCTGTTTTTT
CDR3: CASSGTSGGAGELFF
V: TRBV9
D: TRBD2
size: -
J: TRBJ2-2

DNA: TGTGCCAGCAGCTTGGGCTCGGGGGTTTACAATGAGCAGTTCTTC
CDR3: CASSLGSGVYNEQFF
V: TRBV5-5
D: -
size: -
J: TRBJ2-1

DNA: TGTGCCAGCAGCCCACCCGGGACAGACACAGATACGCAGTATTTT
CDR3: CASSPPGTDTDTQYF
V: TRBV9
D: TRBD1
size: -
J: TRBJ2-3

DNA: TGCGCCAGCACGCCGACAGGGGCCTCTGGAAACACCATATATTTT
CDR3: CASTPTGASGNTIYF
V: TRBV5-1
D: TRBD1
size: -
J: TRBJ1-3

DNA: TGTGCCAGCAGTTCCTACAGGGAATATGAAAAACTGTTTTTT
CDR3: CASSSYREYEKLFF
V: TRBV6-2/TRBV6-3
D: -
size: -
J: TRBJ1-4

DNA: TGTGCCAGCAGTTTCACTAGCGGGGGGCGCACAGATACGCAGTATTTT
CDR3: CASSFTSGGRTDTQYF
V: TRBV27
D: TRBD2
size: -
J: TRBJ2-3

DNA: TGTGCCAGCAGGAAAGCAGGTGGCAAACCTGAAGCTTTCTTT
CDR3: CASRKAGGKPEAFF
V: TRBV5-4
D: -
size: -
J: TRBJ1-1

DNA: TGCAGCGTTGGAGGCTCAGGGCAGGGCATTAACTATGGCTACACCTTC
CDR3: CSVGGSGQGINYGYTF
V: TRBV29-1
D: -
size: -
J: TRBJ1-2

DNA: TGTGCCACCAGCAGAGACAGGGGATTAGTCGGGGAGCTGTTTTTT
CDR3: CATSRDRGLVGELFF
V: TRBV15
D: -
size: -
J: TRBJ2-2

DNA: TGTGCCAGCAGTCTTAACGTACTGGGAGAGTCCTACGAGCAGTACTTC
CDR3: CASSLNVLGESYEQYF
V: TRBV4-2
D: -
size: few
J: TRBJ2-7

DNA: TGTGCCAGCAGCCGTGGGCAGGGTTCTTTCTTT
CDR3: CASSRGQGSFF
V: TRBV7-2
D: -
size: -
J: TRBJ1-1

DNA: TGTGCCATCAGTGAGTCGCTACAGGGCTATGGCTACACCTTC
CDR3: CAISESLQGYGYTF
V: TRBV10-3
D: -
size: -
J: TRBJ1-2

DNA: TGTGCCAGCAGTTACACGGGGGCCCCACGTGATACGCAGTATTTT
CDR3: CASSYTGAPRDTQYF
V: TRBV6-2/TRBV6-3
D: -
size: once
J: TRBJ2-3

DNA: TGTGCCAGCAGCCGTGACATTGAAGCTTTCTTT
CDR3: CASSRDIEAFF
V: TRBV6-2/TRBV6-3
D: -
size: -
J: TRBJ1-1

DNA: TGTGCCAGCAGCTTGCGGGGCGGACAGATCGAGCAGTACTTC
CDR3: CASSLRGGQIEQYF
V: TRBV5-4
D: -
size: -
J: TRBJ2-7

DNA: TGTGCCAGCAGCTTTCCAAGACTAGGAGGTGAGCAGTTCTTC
CDR3: CASSFPRLGGEQFF
V: TRBV7-9
D: -
size: -
J: TRBJ2-1

DNA: TGCAGTACCCCGGCCTACAATGAGCAGTTCTTC
CDR3: CSTPAYNEQFF
V: TRBV20-1
D: -
size: once
J: TRBJ2-1

DNA: TGTGCCAGCAGACCCCGGGGGGGGGCTGGAAACACCATATATTTT
CDR3: CASRPRGGAGNTIYF
V: TRBV6-5
D: -
size: -
J: TRBJ1-3

DNA: TGTGCCGCCATAGACAGGGCCCTCTCCAATCAGCCCCAGCATTTT
CDR3: CAAIDRALSNQPQHF
V: TRBV9
D: TRBD1
size: -
J: TRBJ1-5

DNA: TGTGCCACCAGCCTTGGCCTTAGCGTCGTCACAGATACGCAGTATTTT
CDR3: CATSLGLSVVTDTQYF
V: TRBV15
D: -
size: few
J: TRBJ2-3

DNA: TGTGCCAGCAGCGTGGGACAGGGGGCGGAAGTGTATGAGACCCAGTACTTC
CDR3: CASSVGQGAEVYETQYF
V: TRBV9
D: TRBD1
size: -
J: TRBJ2-5

DNA: TGTGCCAGCGCTACCGGGCCTACCTACGAGCAGTACTTC
CDR3: CASATGPTYEQYF
V: TRBV6-5
D: -
size: -
J: TRBJ2-7

DNA: TGTGCCAGCACCTCCATTGGGGGGGGGCGGCCAGATACGCAGTATTTT
CDR3: CASTSIGGGRPDTQYF
V: TRBV5-6
D: -
size: -
J: TRBJ2-3

DNA: TGTGCTAGTGGTTTGGGGACAGGGGGCGGCACTGAAGCTTTCTTT
CDR3: CASGLGTGGGTEAFF
V: TRBV12-5
D: TRBD1
size: -
J: TRBJ1-1

DNA: TGCGCCAGCAGCCAAGTGGAGACAGGGGGGTCTAACTATGGCTACACCTTC
CDR3: CASSQVETGGSNYGYTF
V: TRBV4-1
D: TRBD1
size: -
J: TRBJ1-2

DNA: TGTGCCAGCGGGCTTCGTTCCGACCGGGAGCTGTTTTTT
CDR3: CASGLRSDRELFF
V: TRBV12-3/TRBV12-4
D: -
size: -
J: TRBJ2-2

DNA: TGTGCCAGTAGTAGAGGACAGGGTCAGCTTATGAACACTGAAGCTTTCTTT
CDR3: CASSRGQGQLMNTEAFF
V: TRBV19
D: TRBD1
size: -
J: TRBJ1-1

DNA: TGTGCCAGCAGTGGGGGGACCGCTAGCACAGATACGCAGTATTTT
CDR3: CASSGGTASTDTQYF
V: TRBV2
D: -
size: once
J: TRBJ2-3

DNA: TGTGCCACCAGCAAGGGACTAGCGGGGCTAGAGGCCCAGTACTTC
CDR3: CATSKGLAGLEAQYF
V: TRBV15
D: TRBD2
size: few
J: TRBJ2-5

DNA: TGTGCCAGCAGCTCTACCGGCAGGGGGATTGGGTACACCTTC
CDR3: CASSSTGRGIGYTF
V: TRBV5-4
D: TRBD1
size: -
J: TRBJ1-2

DNA: TGTGCCAGCAGCCAAGACAGTCACTACGAGCAGTACTTC
CDR3: CASSQDSHYEQYF
V: TRBV3-1/TRBV3-2
D: -
size: few
J: TRBJ2-7

DNA: TGCGCCAGCAGCTTGGTCTTTAGCGGGGGGCAAGAGACCCAGTACTTC
CDR3: CASSLVFSGGQETQYF
V: TRBV5-1
D: TRBD2
size: -
J: TRBJ2-5

DNA: TGTGCCAGCAGCGACCTCGGGACAGGGAACACTGAAGCTTTCTTT
CDR3: CASSDLGTGNTEAFF
V: TRBV9
D: TRBD1
size: -
J: TRBJ1-1

DNA: TGTGCCAGCAGCCTATTAGGGTCCCAAGGAGGCGAGCAGTACTTC
CDR3: CASSLLGSQGGEQYF
V: TRBV7-9
D: -
size: -
J: TRBJ2-7

DNA: TGTGCCTGGAGGGGACTAGGTGGAAACACCATATATTTT
CDR3: CAWRGLGGNTIYF
V: TRBV30
D: -
size: -
J: TRBJ1-3

DNA: TGTGCCAGCAGTGAGAGTGTTCGGGACAGGAGTGGGCAGTTCTTC
CDR3: CASSESVRDRSGQFF
V: TRBV6-4
D: TRBD1
size: few
J: TRBJ2-1

DNA: TGTGCCAGCAGCTTAGGCTCCGGGGATACGCAGTATTTT
CDR3: CASSLGSGDTQYF
V: TRBV7-3
D: -
size: -
J: TRBJ2-3

DNA: TGTGCCAGCAGCGTGGGGGTTGCCACTGAAGCTTTCTTT
CDR3: CASSVGVATEAFF
V: TRBV9
D: -
size: -
J: TRBJ1-1

DNA: TGTGCCAGCAGCCAAGCTAGGCTCTATTCACCCCTCCACTTT
CDR3: CASSQARLYSPLHF
V: TRBV3-1/TRBV3-2
D: -
size: -
J: TRBJ1-6

DNA: TGTGCCAGTAGTAAGGACAGGGGGACTGAAGCTTTCTTT
CDR3: CASSKDRGTEAFF
V: TRBV19
D: TRBD1
size: -
J: TRBJ1-1

DNA: TGTGCCAGCAGCAGGGGTGGCACTGAAGCTTTCTTT
CDR3: CASSRGGTEAFF
V: TRBV9
D: -
size: -
J: TRBJ1-1

DNA: TGTGCCAGCAGCTTTGCGGGTTATCCCAATGCAACTAATGAAAAACTGTTTTTT
CDR3: CASSFAGYPNATNEKLFF
V: TRBV12-1
D: -
size: once
J: TRBJ1-4